This entry features one T cell receptor beta chain sequence. CDR1 is LNHDA, CDR2 SQIVND, per germline (reference sequence). V trimming: 5 bases; J trimming: 1 base; junction bases outside the gene matches: 11. This CDR3 spans 18 amino acids. The data are from a study of blood T cell repertoires in COVID-19. Overall study: Researchers got acute and convalescent COVID-19 samples from the United States, Italy and Spain. The analysed material was cDNA or gDNA that came from T cells, B-cell-depleted T cells, or PBMCs.

Per the study methods: Reference gene primer amplification in the assay estimated nucleated cell counts. TCRdb's table, derived via immunoSEQ multiplex PCR, lists solely in-frame clones and lacks some. Clone size and V and J calls were adopted from that table, with D and trimming inferred from the DNA. Seen here are around 92,000 clones, about 86% observed once, and the top ten hold 10% to 15%. The specimen was peripheral blood. The receptor was isolated from a woman aged 55-75 years in a cohort sampled during active or convalescent COVID-19. J is TRBJ2-3 and V is TRBV19; the match to TRBD1 covers 11 bases. This chain's CDR3 is CASSPRTGGQSRTDTQYF. In DNA, the CDR3 is TGTGCCAGTAGTCCCCGGACAGGGGGCCAGTCCCGCACAGATACGCAGTATTTT.